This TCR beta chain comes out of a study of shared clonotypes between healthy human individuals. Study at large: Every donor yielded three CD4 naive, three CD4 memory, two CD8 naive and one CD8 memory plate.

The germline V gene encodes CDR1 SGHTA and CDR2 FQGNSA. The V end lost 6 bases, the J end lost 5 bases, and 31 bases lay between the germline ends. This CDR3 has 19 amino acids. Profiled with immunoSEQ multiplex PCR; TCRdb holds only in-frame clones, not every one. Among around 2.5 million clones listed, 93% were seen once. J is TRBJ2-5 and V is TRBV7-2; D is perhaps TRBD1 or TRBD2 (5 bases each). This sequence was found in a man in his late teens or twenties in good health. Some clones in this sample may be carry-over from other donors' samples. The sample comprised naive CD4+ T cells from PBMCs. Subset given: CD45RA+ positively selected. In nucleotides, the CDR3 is TGTGCCAGCAGTCCTAGGGGTTTAGGAGGAGAGGGTGTCAGGGAGACCCAGTACTTC. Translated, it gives CASSPRGLGGEGVRETQYF. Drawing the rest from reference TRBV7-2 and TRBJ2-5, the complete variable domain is GAGVSQSPSNKVTEKGKDVELRCDPISGHTALYWYRQSLGQGLEFLIYFQGNSAPDKSGLPSDRFSAERTGGSVSTLTIQRTQQEDSAVYLCASSPRGLGGEGVRETQYFGPGTRLLVL.